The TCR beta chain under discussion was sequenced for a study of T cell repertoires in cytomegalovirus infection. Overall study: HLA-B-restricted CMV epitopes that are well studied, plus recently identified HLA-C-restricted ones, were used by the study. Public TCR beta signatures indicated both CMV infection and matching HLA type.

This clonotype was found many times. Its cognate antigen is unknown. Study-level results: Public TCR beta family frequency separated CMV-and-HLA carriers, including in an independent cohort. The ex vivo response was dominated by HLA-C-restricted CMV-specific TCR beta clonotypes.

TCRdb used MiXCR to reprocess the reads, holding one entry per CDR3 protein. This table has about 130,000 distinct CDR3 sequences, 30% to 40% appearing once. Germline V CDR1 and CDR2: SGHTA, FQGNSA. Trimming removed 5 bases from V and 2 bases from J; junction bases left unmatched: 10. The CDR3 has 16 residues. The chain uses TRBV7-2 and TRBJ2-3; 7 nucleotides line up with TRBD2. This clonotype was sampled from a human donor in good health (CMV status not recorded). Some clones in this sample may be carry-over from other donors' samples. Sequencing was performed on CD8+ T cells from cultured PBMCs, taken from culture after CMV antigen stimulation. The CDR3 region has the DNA TGTGCCAGCAGCCCGATAAGGGCGGGGGACACAGATACGCAGTATTTT. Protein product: CASSPIRAGDTDTQYF.